Detailed here is one T cell receptor (beta chain). This entry is derived from a study of T cells in Graves' hyperthyroidism and ophthalmopathy. Researchers amplified the TCR beta CDR3 regions from RNA transcripts. TCR CDR3 regions were first amplified by RT-PCR with HTBI primers. TCRdb re-analysed the multiplex PCR reads in MiXCR, keeping a single row per CDR3 protein. Of 620,000 or so distinct CDR3 sequences in the sample, more than 12% are singletons; the top ten hold about an eighth. Patients were excluded for uncontrolled infection, other autoimmune disease, pregnancy or lactation. This CDR3 contains 12 residues. The germline V gene has CDR1 SNHLY and CDR2 FYNNEI. Trimming stripped 6 bases from V and 2 bases from J, with 4 bases between.

The sequence was obtained from a woman in her fifties or sixties with Graves' ophthalmopathy. The source material was blood. The chain is built from TRBV2 and TRBJ1-4; no clear D gene. The CDR3 nucleotides are TGTGCCAGCAGCCAGACTAATGAAAAACTGTTTTTT. Translated: CASSQTNEKLFF. Full variable domain (outside the CDR3, taken from reference TRBV2 and TRBJ1-4): EPEVTQTPSHQVTQMGQEVILRCVPISNHLYFYWYRQILGQKVEFLVSFYNNEISEKSEIFDDQFSVERPDGSNFTLKIRSTKLEDSAMYFCASSQTNEKLFFGSGTQLSVL.